These 11 T cell receptor beta chains were all obtained from the same sample, sequenced in a study of T cell repertoires in cytomegalovirus infection. TCRdb recomputed calls from the reads with MiXCR, one row per CDR3 protein. The top ten clones hold 43% of a sample with about half a million distinct CDR3 sequences, roughly 43% of them seen once. Their antigens remain unidentified. Sequences were derived from cultured PBMCs, sampled from culture after CMV antigen stimulation. These receptors were taken from a human donor in good health (CMV status not recorded). Some clones in this sample may be carry-over from other donors' samples.

V gene TRBV7-8 combines with J gene TRBJ2-7; no definite D call. Germline V lookup: CDR1 SGHVS, CDR2 FQNEAQ. Trimming took 1 base from V and 2 from J, leaving 12 bases between them. There are 15 residues in the CDR3. DNA for the CDR3: TGTGCCAGCAGCTTAGGCCCTCGGGCTACCTACGAGCAGTACTTC. It specifies CASSLGPRATYEQYF.

This clonotype has more than one count but fewer than ten. The chain carries TRBV15 and TRBJ1-1; D is perhaps TRBD1 (6 bases). CDR1 is LNHNV and CDR2 is YYDKDF in the germline V gene (reference sequence). CDR3 length: 16 amino acids. V lost 0 bases to trimming and J lost 6 bases, with 17 bases between them. The CDR3 here is CATSRDPGRGVAEAFF. The CDR3 DNA reads as TGTGCCACCAGCAGAGATCCGGGCAGGGGAGTCGCTGAAGCTTTCTTT.

This chain joins TRBV6-6 and TRBJ2-5; D may be TRBD2 (6 bases). CDR1 is MNHNY and CDR2 is SVGAGI in the germline V gene (reference sequence). The CDR3 is made up of 14 amino acids. Between the trimmed V and J ends, which lost 1 base and 4 bases, there was a span of 10 bases. CDR3 sequence: CASSYLGGGETQYF. CDR3 DNA sequence: TGTGCCAGCAGTTACTTGGGGGGAGGAGAGACCCAGTACTTC.

This clonotype appeared a single time. J is TRBJ2-2 and V is TRBV15; 12 bases map to TRBD1. Germline V CDR1 and CDR2: LNHNV, YYDKDF (reference sequence). With 6 bases clipped from V and 7 bases from J, the junction kept 3 bases outside the gene matches. CDR3 length equals 14 residues. The CDR3 nucleotides are TGTGCCACCAGGGGACAGGGGGCGGTCGGGGAGCTGTTTTTT. Its protein product is CATRGQGAVGELFF.

The chain combines TRBV24-1 with TRBJ1-5; 10 nucleotides match TRBD1. Germline V gene lookup returns CDR1 KGHDR and CDR2 SFDVKD. V lost 4 bases, J lost 3 bases, and 2 bases stayed unmatched. The CDR3 runs to 15 residues. The CDR3: CATSDGQGVNQPQHF. In DNA, the CDR3 is TGTGCCACCAGTGACGGACAGGGGGTCAATCAGCCCCAGCATTTT.

The chain couples TRBV12-3 or TRBV12-4 to TRBJ2-7; D assignment may be TRBD1 or TRBD2 (5 bases each). V dropped 4 bases and J dropped 6 bases, with 19 bases sitting between them. There are 15 residues in the CDR3. Here the CDR3 reads CASSSFGTWDGEQYF. For the CDR3, the DNA is TGTGCCAGCAGTTCCTTCGGGACCTGGGACGGCGAGCAGTACTTC.

In this sample, this clonotype turned up a few times. The chain employs TRBV7-8 and TRBJ1-5, with no clear D. CDR1 is SGHVS, CDR2 FQNEAQ, per germline. V was cut by 1 base and J by 7 bases, with 11 bases left in between. This CDR3 region has 14 residues. The CDR3 DNA sequence: TGTGCCAGCAGCTTAGTGGTAGGGTTACAGCCCCAGCATTTT. Translated, it gives CASSLVVGLQPQHF.

The chain uses TRBV6-2 or TRBV6-3 and TRBJ2-4, with TRBD1 identical over 7 bases. The CDR3 length is 14 residues. Trimming at V came to 5 bases and at J to 6 bases, leaving 7 bases not matched to a gene. Germline V gene sequence: CDR1 MNHEY, CDR2 SVGEGT. The CDR3 region is CASSNRDSRNIQYF. The DNA of the CDR3 is TGTGCCAGCAGTAACCGGGACAGTAGAAACATTCAGTACTTC.

This clonotype was seen more than once but under ten times. V and J are TRBV12-3 or TRBV12-4 and TRBJ1-2; 8 nucleotides agree with TRBD1. V lost 5 bases to trimming and J lost 7 bases; unmatched junction nucleotides: 3. This CDR3 has 12 residues. The CDR3 is CASSQGARGYTF. The CDR3 bases are TGTGCCAGCAGTCAGGGGGCGCGTGGCTACACCTTC.

This chain uses TRBV20-1 with TRBJ1-6; D remains unclear. V lost 0 bases, J lost 6 bases, and 12 bases lay in between. Germline V CDR1 and CDR2: DFQATT, SNEGSKA (reference sequence). The CDR3 length is 15 residues. Here the CDR3 DNA reads TGCAGTGCTAGAGATGGAGGGTTCGGTAATTCACCCCTCCACTTT. Its translation: CSARDGGFGNSPLHF.

The table lists this clonotype with a few counts. In nucleotides, the CDR3 is TGTGCCAGCAGTTTAATAAATTTTCGGCGTAGTGAGCAGTTCTTC. This gives the protein CASSLINFRRSEQFF. V usage is TRBV27 and J usage is TRBJ2-1; D gene ambiguous. Looked up from germline, CDR1 is MNHEY and CDR2 is SMNVEV (reference sequence). The CDR3 consists of 15 residues. Trimming removed 2 bases at V and 9 bases at J, with 17 bases between.